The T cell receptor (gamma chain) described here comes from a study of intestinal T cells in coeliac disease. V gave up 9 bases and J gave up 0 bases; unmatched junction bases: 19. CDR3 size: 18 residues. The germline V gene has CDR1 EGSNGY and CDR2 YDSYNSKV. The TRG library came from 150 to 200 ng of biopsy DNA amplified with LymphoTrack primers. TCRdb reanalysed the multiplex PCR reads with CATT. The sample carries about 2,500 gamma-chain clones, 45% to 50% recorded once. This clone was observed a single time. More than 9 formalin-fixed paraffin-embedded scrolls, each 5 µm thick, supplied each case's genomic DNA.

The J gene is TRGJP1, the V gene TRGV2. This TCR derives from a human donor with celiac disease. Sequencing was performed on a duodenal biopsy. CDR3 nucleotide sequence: TGTGCCACCCCGCCTCCTTTACGCACATATACCACTGGTTGGTTCAAGATATTT. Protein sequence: CATPPPLRTYTTGWFKIF.